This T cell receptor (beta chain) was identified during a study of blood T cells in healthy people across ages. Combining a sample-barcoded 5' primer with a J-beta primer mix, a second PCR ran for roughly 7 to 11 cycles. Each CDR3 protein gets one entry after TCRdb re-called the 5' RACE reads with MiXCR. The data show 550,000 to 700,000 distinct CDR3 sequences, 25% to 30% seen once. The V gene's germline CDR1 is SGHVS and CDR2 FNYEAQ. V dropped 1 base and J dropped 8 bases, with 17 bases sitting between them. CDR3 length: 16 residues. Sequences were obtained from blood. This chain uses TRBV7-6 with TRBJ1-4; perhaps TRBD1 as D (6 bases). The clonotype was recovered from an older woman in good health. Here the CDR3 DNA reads TGTGCCAGCAGCTTAGTCGGCTGGGGGCATGAGGAAAAACTGTTTTTT. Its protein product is CASSLVGWGHEEKLFF.